One sample yielded the 16 T cell receptor beta chains listed below, sequenced in a study of cytomegalovirus exposure and HLA in healthy donors. The study ran its PCR with 60 Vbeta and 13 Jbeta primers. Sequenced by immunoSEQ multiplex PCR; TCRdb stores in-frame clones only, minus some. The top ten clones hold 1.5% to 2% of a sample with over 150,000 clones, 75% to 90% of them seen once. Material for sequencing was PBMCs. The source of these receptors is a human donor in good health.

This sequence joins TRBV7-9 and TRBJ1-2; 7 bases are a match to TRBD1. The junction had 7 bases not matched to a gene; V was cut back by 4 bases and J by 8 bases. The germline V gene encodes CDR1 SEHNR and CDR2 FQNEAQ (reference sequence). The CDR3 has 13 amino acids. DNA for the CDR3: TGTGCCAGCAGCTATGAGACAGGGCGAGGCTACACCTTC. This sequence encodes CASSYETGRGYTF.

On this clone: The junction departs from the called germline gene at one end, perhaps through a read error. The CDR3 coding sequence is TGTGCTAGCAGCTTAATGGGGCAGAAAGAGACCCAGTACTTC. This translates into CASSLMGQKETQYF. The chain uses TRBV7-7 and TRBJ2-5, with D possibly matching TRBD1 (5 bases). Germline lookup yields CDR1 SSHAT and CDR2 FNYEAQ (reference sequence). The CDR3 consists of 14 residues.

The chain couples TRBV6-6 to TRBJ2-7; 9 positions agree with TRBD1. This CDR3 is 13 amino acids long. CDR1 and CDR2 from the germline V gene are MNHNY and SVGAGI (reference sequence). Germline trimming cut 7 bases from V and 6 bases from J; bases unmatched to any gene: 7. CDR3 loop: CASIPTGGGEQYF. Here the CDR3 DNA reads TGTGCCAGCATCCCCACAGGGGGCGGCGAGCAGTACTTC.

V is TRBV7-2 and J is TRBJ2-3; perhaps TRBD2 as D (7 bases). Germline V CDR1 and CDR2: SGHTA, FQGNSA. CDR3 length equals 14 residues. The germline V and J ends were trimmed by 3 bases and 5 bases, with 12 bases remaining between them. CDR3 bases: TGTGCCAGCAGCTTCTCGCGGGGGCAAGATACGCAGTATTTT. Amino acids: CASSFSRGQDTQYF.

The chain couples TRBV7-9 to TRBJ2-7; TRBD2 matches 7 bases. The trim removed 5 bases at V and 0 bases at J, leaving 7 bases unmatched. There are 15 residues in the CDR3. CDR1 and CDR2 (germline): SEHNR, FQNEAQ (reference sequence). The CDR3 is CASSRGAGSSYEQYF. Written as DNA, the CDR3 is TGTGCCAGCAGCCGGGGAGCGGGGAGCTCCTACGAGCAGTACTTC.

This clone was detected a few times. The chain carries TRBV29-1 and TRBJ2-3; possibly TRBD2 for D (6 bases). The V end lost 3 bases, the J end lost 0 bases, and 7 bases lay between the germline ends. The V gene's germline CDR1 is SQVTM and CDR2 ANQGSEA. The CDR3 is 13 residues long. Here the CDR3 reads CSVDRGSTDTQYF. The CDR3 DNA sequence: TGCAGCGTTGATCGGGGGAGCACAGATACGCAGTATTTT.

This sequence joins TRBV7-8 and TRBJ2-7, with TRBD2 identical over 12 bases. This CDR3 has 15 residues. V gave up 7 bases and J gave up 9 bases; unmatched junction bases: 13. Germline assignment: CDR1 SGHVS and CDR2 FQNEAQ. The CDR3 coding sequence is TGTGCCAGCACACTCGGGGCTAGCGGGGGGGCAGGGCAGTACTTC. Translation gives CASTLGASGGAGQYF.

The chain employs TRBV7-9 and TRBJ2-1; the match to TRBD2 covers 7 bases. V was pared by 4 bases and J by 8 bases, with 14 bases of the junction left unmatched. The CDR3 runs to 16 residues. Per the germline V gene, CDR1 is SEHNR and CDR2 is FQNEAQ (reference sequence). The CDR3: CASSSQLATAVYEQFF. Written as DNA, the CDR3 is TGTGCCAGCAGCTCCCAACTAGCGACGGCTGTGTATGAGCAGTTCTTC.

The chain uses TRBV2 and TRBJ2-7; TRBD1 agrees at 7 bases. Unmatched junction bases numbered 7, after V lost 3 bases and J lost 2 bases. There are 15 residues in the CDR3. Germline CDR1 and CDR2: SNHLY and FYNNEI. DNA for the CDR3: TGTGCCAGCAGTGATGACAGGGAAAATCCCTACGAGCAGTACTTC. Residues: CASSDDRENPYEQYF.

This clone was observed a handful of times. The J gene is TRBJ2-7, the V gene TRBV11-3; maybe TRBD1 (5 bases). Germline CDR1 SGHNT, CDR2 YENEEA. The CDR3 is 13 residues long. V lost 1 base to trimming and J lost 3 bases, with 7 bases between them. The CDR3 DNA reads TGTGCCAGCAGCTTAGCAGGGAACTACGAGCAGTACTTC. It codes for CASSLAGNYEQYF.

The chain is built from TRBV5-1 and TRBJ2-1; 9 bases match TRBD2. V shed 5 bases, J shed 0 bases, and the junction held 6 bases outside the gene matches. This CDR3 region has 16 residues. Germline V gene lookup returns CDR1 SGHRS and CDR2 YFSETQ. CDR3 nucleotides: TGCGCCAGCAGAGAAAGCGGGGGGACCTCCTACAATGAGCAGTTCTTC. Protein product: CASRESGGTSYNEQFF.

This chain links TRBV6-1 with TRBJ2-5, with 7 bases lining up with TRBD2. The ends lost 5 bases at V and 2 bases at J; junction bases unmatched: 8. Germline CDR1 MNHNS, CDR2 SASEGT. This CDR3 region has 15 residues. The CDR3 reads CASSLPGLRQETQYF. The CDR3 DNA is TGTGCCAGCAGTCTTCCGGGACTACGACAAGAGACCCAGTACTTC.

DNA for the CDR3: TGTGCCAGCAGCGACGGGACTAGCGAGCAGTACTTC. Encoded protein: CASSDGTSEQYF. This sequence joins TRBV9 and TRBJ2-7, with 8 bases matching TRBD2. This CDR3 contains 12 residues. V shed 3 bases, J shed 6 bases, and the junction held 2 bases outside the gene matches. Germline values: CDR1 SGDLS, CDR2 YYNGEE.

The rearrangement links TRBV25-1 to TRBJ1-4; D is perhaps TRBD1 (5 bases). Germline V gene data show CDR1 as MGHDK and CDR2 as SYGVNS. V gave up 5 bases and J gave up 8 bases, with 15 bases separating them. CDR3 length equals 14 residues. The CDR3: CASSQGVWGEKLFF. The CDR3 region has the DNA TGTGCCAGCAGTCAAGGAGTATGGGGCGAAAAACTGTTTTTT.

This clone was seen only a few times. The V and J genes are TRBV14 and TRBJ2-5, with 7 bases fitting TRBD1. Germline V gene data show CDR1 as SGHDN and CDR2 as FVKESK. The CDR3 has 20 residues. The V segment lost 0 bases and the J segment 4 bases; nucleotides outside the gene matches: 20. CDR3 in amino acids: CASSQDEDRQGSTLPETQYF. The CDR3 DNA reads as TGTGCCAGCAGCCAAGATGAGGACAGACAGGGTAGCACGCTACCAGAGACCCAGTACTTC.

The V and J genes are TRBV15 and TRBJ1-2, with TRBD1 matching 8 bases. J lost 1 base, V lost 5 bases, and 6 bases had no gene match. The CDR3 is made up of 15 amino acids. Germline V lookup: CDR1 LNHNV, CDR2 YYDKDF (reference sequence). In nucleotides, the CDR3 is TGTGCCACCAGCGAACACAGGGGGTTTAACTATGGCTACACCTTC. It codes for CATSEHRGFNYGYTF.